What follows is one TCR beta chain and its context. These data come from a study of T cell changes during pregnancy in multiple sclerosis. In germline, CDR1 is SGHKS, CDR2 YYEKEE (reference sequence). There are 15 residues in the CDR3. Trimming shortened V by 0 bases and J by 12 bases, and 19 bases separated the two germline ends. Repertoires were generated with immunoSEQ multiplex PCR, while TCRdb's copy carries only in-frame clones and drops some. The sample includes tens of thousands of clones, under 95% seen only once; the top ten take 1.4%. The source of this sequence is a female donor with multiple sclerosis, enrolled in a pregnancy study. V usage is TRBV5-5 and J usage is TRBJ2-1; D is perhaps TRBD2 (6 bases). The specimen was PBMCs (not recorded whether the cells were cultured). The CDR3 DNA reads TGTGCCAGCAGCTTGGACCCGGGAGTACTCATCGGGCAGTTCTTC. Translation gives CASSLDPGVLIGQFF.